The present T cell receptor (beta chain) was sequenced within a study of spatial heterogeneity in lung cancer. Regarding time point: sample taken at primary tumor resection. Unsorted whole RNA from tumor, nontumor lung or frozen PBMC underwent sequencing. TCRdb re-analysed the 5' RACE reads in MiXCR, keeping a single row per CDR3 protein. Altogether some 45,000 distinct CDR3 sequences are present, around 11% being singletons, with the ten largest covering about 43%. Sequences were derived from PBMCs, sampled at surgery. This receptor was obtained from a female donor with early-stage non-small cell lung cancer.

In DNA form, the CDR3 reads TGCAGCATGATCAGAACGACAGGGGCTGGTGAAGCTTTCTTT. Its translation is CSMIRTTGAGEAFF. The V call is TRBV29-1, the J call TRBJ1-1; TRBD1 agrees at 8 bases. The germline V gene encodes CDR1 SQVTM and CDR2 ANQGSEA. This CDR3 has 14 residues. Unmatched junction bases numbered 15, after V lost 8 bases and J lost 7 bases.